The 6 T cell receptor beta chains reported below all come from one sample, sequenced in a study of blood T cell repertoires in COVID-19. Produced via immunoSEQ multiplex PCR; TCRdb's table is partial and in-frame only. The sample lists hundreds of thousands of clones; more than 75% were seen once. The sample taken for sequencing was PBMCs or T cells enriched from blood (not recorded which). These receptors were obtained from a middle-aged man in a cohort exposed to, infected with or recovered from COVID-19 (not recorded which).

This chain joins TRBV6-5 and TRBJ2-7, with TRBD2 matching over 9 bases. The germline CDR1 and CDR2 sequences are MNHEY and SVGAGI. The CDR3 loop spans 12 amino acids. The V segment lost 2 bases and the J segment 10 bases; nucleotides outside the gene matches: 3. CDR3 residues: CASSYVAGVQYF. The CDR3, as DNA: TGTGCCAGCAGTTACGTAGCGGGAGTCCAGTACTTC.

The V call is TRBV9, the J call TRBJ2-2, with 9 positions matching TRBD2. CDR3 size: 16 residues. The germline gives CDR1 SGDLS, CDR2 YYNGEE. J lost 1 base, V lost 2 bases, and 3 bases had no gene match. CDR3: CASSVDSGRNTGELFF. The CDR3 DNA follows: TGTGCCAGCAGCGTGGATAGCGGGAGGAACACCGGGGAGCTGTTTTTT.

This chain joins TRBV24-1 and TRBJ2-1; 7 bases fit TRBD1. This CDR3 has 15 amino acids. V lost 2 bases and J lost 7; bases outside the gene matches: 7. The V gene's germline CDR1 is KGHDR and CDR2 SFDVKD. The CDR3 loop reads CATSDWSRGKNEQFF. The CDR3 region has the DNA TGTGCCACCAGTGATTGGTCCAGGGGGAAGAATGAGCAGTTCTTC.

This chain uses TRBV5-5 with TRBJ2-2; D is undetermined. The germline V gene encodes CDR1 SGHKS and CDR2 YYEKEE (reference sequence). CDR3 length: 14 residues. The V gene lost 4 bases and the J gene lost 6 bases, with 13 bases spanning the gap. CDR3 protein: CASSNLRGAGELFF. The CDR3 DNA follows: TGTGCCAGCAGCAACTTAAGAGGTGCCGGGGAGCTGTTTTTT.

The chain uses TRBV11-2 and TRBJ2-7, with D possibly TRBD2 on 6 matching bases. Germline assignment: CDR1 SGHAT and CDR2 FQNNGV. The CDR3 totals 14 residues. V dropped 5 bases and J dropped 0 bases, with 11 bases sitting between them. CDR3 region: CASSRAGFSYEQYF. The CDR3 region has the DNA TGTGCCAGCAGCCGAGCGGGTTTCTCCTACGAGCAGTACTTC.

The rearrangement links TRBV19 to TRBJ1-2; 8 bases agree with TRBD1. The CDR3 consists of 13 residues. The ends lost 10 bases at V and 7 bases at J; junction bases unmatched: 11. CDR1 is LNHDA, CDR2 SQIVND, per germline (reference sequence). CDR3 sequence (DNA): TGTGCCACAACTACAGGGGGGTATGTTGGCTACACCTTC. This sequence encodes CATTTGGYVGYTF.